This TCR beta chain was documented in a study of OX40 agonist ivuxolimab in advanced cancers. As concerns this clone: Its antigen is unknown.

Overall study findings and caveats: CD4+ and CD8+ blood T cells expanded clonally by week 6 at 0.1 to 3.0 mg/kg.

Produced via immunoSEQ multiplex PCR; TCRdb's table is partial and in-frame only. The table has some 65,000 clones, roughly 87% seen once. The CDR3 extends over 15 amino acids. Germline CDR1 reads SGHTS; CDR2 reads YDEGEE. V lost 4 bases to trimming and J lost 4 bases, with 16 bases between them. This receptor was identified in an adult with an advanced solid tumor such as melanoma, head and neck, liver or kidney cancer. The rearrangement joins TRBV5-8 to TRBJ2-3, with D perhaps assigned TRBD1 or TRBD2 (5 bases each). The source was CD4+ or CD8+ T cells sorted from blood, collected in a trial of the OX40 agonist ivuxolimab. The CDR3 loop reads CASSVRDPRSDTQYF. For the CDR3, the DNA is TGTGCCAGCAGCGTCCGGGACCCACGATCAGATACGCAGTATTTT. Complete variable domain (other parts from reference TRBV5-8 and TRBJ2-3): EAGVTQSPTHLIKTRGQQATLRCSPISGHTSVYWYQQALGLGLQFLLWYDEGEERNRGNFPPRFSGRQFPNYSSELNVNALELEDSALYLCASSVRDPRSDTQYFGPGTRLTVL.